These 23 T cell receptor beta chains were sequenced from one sample in a study of shared clonotypes between healthy human individuals. Sequenced by immunoSEQ multiplex PCR; TCRdb stores in-frame clones only, minus some. The sample holds some 2.1 million clones, over 85% seen once. Sequenced sample: naive CD4+ T cells sorted from blood. The subset was: CD45RA+ positively selected. These receptors were collected from a man between 18 and 35 years old in good health.

In the case of this clone: Other DNA sequences of this sample code for an identical CDR3. V and J are TRBV30 and TRBJ1-6; 7 nucleotides agree with TRBD1. The V segment lost 0 bases and the J segment 0 bases; nucleotides outside the gene matches: 2. This CDR3 has 16 amino acids. The germline gives CDR1 GTSNPN, CDR2 SVGIG (reference sequence). The CDR3 loop reads CAWSVQGSSYNSPLHF. The CDR3 region has the DNA TGTGCCTGGAGTGTACAGGGGAGCTCCTATAATTCACCCCTCCACTTT.

The rearrangement joins TRBV6-1 to TRBJ2-3; D remains ambiguous. Germline V gene data show CDR1 as MNHNS and CDR2 as SASEGT. The V end lost 1 base, the J end lost 9 bases, and 5 bases lay between the germline ends. The CDR3 totals 11 residues. The CDR3 coding sequence is TGTGCCAGCAGTGAAGGGAAGACGCAGTATTTT. It yields the protein CASSEGKTQYF.

CDR3 bases: TGCGCCAGCACCAGGACGCCGAGCTCCTACGAGCAGTACTTC. Protein sequence: CASTRTPSSYEQYF. The chain has TRBV10-2 and TRBJ2-7, with unresolved D. From germline, CDR1 is WSHSY and CDR2 SAAADI. The CDR3 covers 14 residues. The V and J ends lost 7 bases and 0 bases respectively, with 13 bases between them.

The chain has TRBV10-2 and TRBJ1-6; D possibly corresponds to TRBD1 (5 bases). Germline lookup yields CDR1 WSHSY and CDR2 SAAADI. The CDR3 runs 14 residues. The ends were cut back, 6 bases at V and 7 bases at J, with 13 bases in the middle. Written as DNA, the CDR3 is TGCGCCAGCAGGGGACCGAATTCCAATTCACCCCTCCACTTT. It codes for CASRGPNSNSPLHF.

The V call is TRBV4-1, the J call TRBJ2-7, with D maybe TRBD1 (6 bases). This CDR3 contains 13 residues. The ends were cut back, 6 bases at V and 5 bases at J, with 14 bases in the middle. Germline assignment: CDR1 MGHRA and CDR2 YSYEKL. Here the CDR3 reads CASRATGNDEQYF. The DNA of the CDR3 is TGCGCCAGCAGGGCAACAGGGAACGACGAGCAGTACTTC.

On this clone: This sample includes further DNA sequences coding for the same CDR3. The J gene is TRBJ2-7, the V gene TRBV7-9; D uncertain. The germline V gene encodes CDR1 SEHNR and CDR2 FQNEAQ (reference sequence). This CDR3 spans 12 amino acids. V lost 3 bases and J 2 bases, leaving 5 bases between the germline ends. CDR3 DNA: TGTGCCAGCAGCTTGGGAACCTACGAGCAGTACTTC. Its protein product is CASSLGTYEQYF.

This clone was observed at least ten times. The chain is built from TRBV28 and TRBJ1-2; TRBD1 aligns across 8 bases. Germline assignment: CDR1 MDHEN and CDR2 SYDVKM. This CDR3 spans 15 amino acids. Trimming at V came to 5 bases and at J to 1 base, leaving 6 bases not matched to a gene. In nucleotides, the CDR3 is TGTGCCAGCAGTCTCGCGACAGGGGTTAACTATGGCTACACCTTC. This gives the protein CASSLATGVNYGYTF.

J is TRBJ2-7 and V is TRBV7-3; maybe TRBD2 (5 bases). The germline CDR1 and CDR2 sequences are SGHTA and FQGTGA. V dropped 2 bases and J dropped 5 bases, with 10 bases sitting between them. This CDR3 has 13 amino acids. The CDR3, as DNA: TGTGCCAGCAGCTTATTGCCCGGGGACGAGCAGTACTTC. This gives the protein CASSLLPGDEQYF.

The chain employs TRBV7-9 and TRBJ2-5; tentative D call: TRBD2 (5 bases). The CDR3 sequence is 13 residues long. Germline values: CDR1 SEHNR, CDR2 FQNEAQ (reference sequence). V lost 1 base and J lost 7, with 10 bases in between. The CDR3 DNA is TGTGCCAGCAGCTTAGAGCTCCGGGGGACCCAGTACTTC. This gives the protein CASSLELRGTQYF.

The J gene is TRBJ1-5, the V gene TRBV28; D gene unclear. The ends were cut back, 0 bases at V and 2 bases at J, with 8 bases in the middle. This CDR3 spans 15 amino acids. The V gene's germline CDR1 is MDHEN and CDR2 SYDVKM. CDR3 DNA sequence: TGTGCCAGCAGTTTATGGGGCCAGGGCAATCAGCCCCAGCATTTT. It encodes CASSLWGQGNQPQHF.

The chain links TRBV30 to TRBJ1-2, with D unresolved. The CDR3 runs 14 residues. The germline V gene has CDR1 GTSNPN and CDR2 SVGIG (reference sequence). V was cut by 1 base and J by 8 bases, with 17 bases left in between. CDR3: CAWSAGGSEQGYTF. CDR3 in DNA: TGTGCCTGGAGTGCCGGAGGGTCGGAGCAAGGCTACACCTTC. Supplemented by reference TRBV30 and TRBJ1-2, the full variable domain reads SQTIHQWPATLVQPVGSPLSLECTVEGTSNPNLYWYRQAAGRGLQLLFYSVGIGQISSEVPQNLSASRPQDRQFILSSKKLLLSDSGFYLCAWSAGGSEQGYTFGSGTRLTVV.

The DNA for the CDR3 is TGTGCCAGCAGCAGAAGCGTAGGGGTTCAGGGGACCAACGAGCAGTACTTC. Amino acid sequence: CASSRSVGVQGTNEQYF. This rearrangement joins TRBV7-9 to TRBJ2-7; TRBD1 might be the D (6 bases). Trimming removed 5 bases at V and 5 bases at J, with 25 bases between. Germline CDR1 SEHNR, CDR2 FQNEAQ (reference sequence). This CDR3 has 17 residues.

The chain carries TRBV7-9 and TRBJ2-7; unclear D gene. This CDR3 comprises 13 residues. The V gene's germline CDR1 is SEHNR and CDR2 FQNEAQ (reference sequence). With 4 bases removed from V and 9 bases from J, the gap between germline ends came to 16 bases. In nucleotides, the CDR3 is TGTGCCAGCAGCTCCAGTAAGCCTACCGGGCAGTACTTC. Translating it yields CASSSSKPTGQYF.

The J gene is TRBJ1-1, the V gene TRBV6-5, with D perhaps TRBD1 (5 bases). CDR1 and CDR2 from the germline V gene are MNHEY and SVGAGI. The CDR3 sequence is 16 residues long. Trimming took off 0 bases at V and 0 bases at J, with 11 bases between the two ends. CDR3 nucleotide sequence: TGTGCCAGCAGTTACTCGTGGGGGAGAATGAACACTGAAGCTTTCTTT. Translating it yields CASSYSWGRMNTEAFF.

The CDR3 DNA reads TGTGCCAGCAGTCCGGCTGGGACCGGGGGAAACACCATATATTTT. Protein: CASSPAGTGGNTIYF. The V and J genes are TRBV25-1 and TRBJ1-3, with D possibly TRBD1 on 5 matching bases. Deletions cut 5 bases from V and 4 bases from J, with 15 bases between. The CDR3 is 15 amino acids. Germline loops: CDR1 MGHDK, CDR2 SYGVNS. Full variable domain (missing parts from reference TRBV25-1 and TRBJ1-3): EADIYQTPRYLVIGTGKKITLECSQTMGHDKMYWYQQDPGMELHLIHYSYGVNSTEKGDLSSESTVSRIRTEHFPLTLESARPSHTSQYLCASSPAGTGGNTIYFGEGSWLTVV.

V and J are TRBV19 and TRBJ2-5, with D possibly being TRBD1 or TRBD2 (5 bases each). The V end was cut by 5 bases, the J end by 7 bases, with 14 bases between. The germline gives CDR1 LNHDA, CDR2 SQIVND (reference sequence). The CDR3 has 13 amino acids. The CDR3 loop is CASSLPGTGTQYF. The DNA for the CDR3 is TGTGCCAGTAGTCTGCCCGGGACGGGGACCCAGTACTTC.

V gene TRBV10-3 combines with J gene TRBJ2-3, with 10 bases aligning to TRBD2. Germline loops: CDR1 ENHRY, CDR2 SYGVKD. CDR3 length: 14 residues. With 0 bases clipped from V and 7 bases from J, the junction kept 1 base outside the gene matches. CDR3 protein: CAISESLAGHTQYF. The CDR3 coding sequence is TGTGCCATCAGTGAGTCACTAGCGGGACATACGCAGTATTTT.

The rearrangement joins TRBV4-1 to TRBJ1-4, with 8 bases matching TRBD1. Germline loops: CDR1 MGHRA, CDR2 YSYEKL. Losses at the gene ends were 3 bases for V and 3 bases for J; bases not matched to a gene: 6. This CDR3 has 16 amino acids. CDR3 loop: CASSQSDRGSNEKLFF. The DNA of the CDR3 is TGCGCCAGCAGCCAGTCAGACAGGGGCTCTAATGAAAAACTGTTTTTT.

The V and J genes are TRBV30 and TRBJ1-1; weak D call: TRBD1 (5 bases). Germline V gives CDR1 GTSNPN, CDR2 SVGIG (reference sequence). V dropped 1 base and J dropped 0 bases, with 21 bases sitting between them. This CDR3 is built from 18 residues. CDR3 sequence: CAWSGQSPTNRLNTEAFF. The CDR3 DNA is TGTGCCTGGAGTGGACAGAGTCCAACCAACCGCCTGAACACTGAAGCTTTCTTT.

The V call is TRBV5-4, the J call TRBJ2-3; 14 nucleotides align to TRBD2. With V trimmed by 4 bases and J by 0 bases, 4 bases remained unmatched. This CDR3 region has 17 residues. Germline loops: CDR1 SGHNT, CDR2 YYREEE (reference sequence). CDR3 DNA: TGTGCCAGCAGCCCGGGACTAGCGGGGGCTAGCACAGATACGCAGTATTTT. Translated, it gives CASSPGLAGASTDTQYF.

This sequence joins TRBV2 and TRBJ1-2, with 9 bases lining up with TRBD1. From germline, CDR1 is SNHLY and CDR2 FYNNEI. J was trimmed by 4 bases and V by 5 bases; bases with no gene match: 8. The CDR3 length is 15 residues. The chain's CDR3 is CASSRQGDVLYGYTF. For the CDR3, the DNA is TGTGCCAGCAGTAGACAGGGGGACGTCCTCTATGGCTACACCTTC.

This clone appeared a single time. V and J are TRBV7-2 and TRBJ2-3; TRBD2 agrees at 8 bases. Germline V CDR1 and CDR2: SGHTA, FQGNSA. V trimming: 3 bases; J trimming: 4 bases; junction bases outside the gene matches: 9. The CDR3 is 16 residues long. The CDR3 nucleotides read TGTGCCAGCAGCTTCCCTCCTAGCGGGCGGGCAGATACGCAGTATTTT. Amino acid sequence: CASSFPPSGRADTQYF.

This rearrangement joins TRBV6-5 to TRBJ1-6; D perhaps matches TRBD1 (6 bases). This CDR3 contains 15 residues. The germline V and J ends were trimmed by 0 bases and 9 bases, with 12 bases remaining between them. Germline V CDR1 and CDR2: MNHEY, SVGAGI. DNA of the CDR3: TGTGCCAGCAGTTACTCGAACAGGGAACGTTCACCCCTCCACTTT. It is translated as CASSYSNRERSPLHF.